Below, 20 T cell receptor beta chains from the same sample are listed, as sequenced in a study of neurological immune-mediated disorders. TCRdb called the 5' RACE reads again in MiXCR, with one record for every CDR3 protein. The data contain some 77,000 distinct CDR3 sequences, around 15% of them singletons. Specified time point: longitudinal time-point 1 (baseline). The sample consisted of PBMCs. Every receptor here comes from a female donor with HTLV-1-associated myelopathy (HAM/TSP).

The chain employs TRBV4-2 and TRBJ1-1, with 7 bases identical to TRBD1. Looked up from germline, CDR1 is LGHNA and CDR2 is YNFKEQ. The CDR3 spans 13 residues. The V gene end was trimmed by 6 bases and the J gene end by 7 bases; junction bases not matched to a gene: 8. Here the CDR3 reads CASRQNQGGEAFF. CDR3 sequence (DNA): TGTGCCAGCAGACAAAATCAGGGGGGTGAAGCTTTCTTT.

This clonotype was counted at least ten times. V is TRBV28 and J is TRBJ2-1; D may be TRBD1 or TRBD2 (6 bases each). The V gene's germline CDR1 is MDHEN and CDR2 SYDVKM. Between the trimmed V and J ends, which lost 1 base and 9 bases, there was a span of 22 bases. The CDR3 extends over 17 amino acids. The CDR3 coding sequence is TGTGCCAGCAGTTTATATAACGGGGGCGGGACAAAGGGTGAGCAGTTCTTC. It encodes CASSLYNGGGTKGEQFF. Filled out from reference TRBV28 and TRBJ2-1, the complete variable domain reads DVKVTQSSRYLVKRTGEKVFLECVQDMDHENMFWYRQDPGLGLRLIYFSYDVKMKEKGDIPEGYSVSREKKERFSLILESASTNQTSMYLCASSLYNGGGTKGEQFFGPGTRLTVL.

There are a few counts of this clonotype. Given a much more abundant clone one base away, this may be a read error. The chain has TRBV20-1 and TRBJ2-5, with D tentatively TRBD2 (5 bases). The CDR3 has 13 residues. Trimming cost V 5 bases and J 0 bases, with 10 bases left between them. In germline, CDR1 is DFQATT, CDR2 SNEGSKA (reference sequence). CDR3 in DNA: TGCAGTGCTTCCCGGACTGACCAAGAGACCCAGTACTTC. It is translated as CSASRTDQETQYF.

This chain links TRBV5-1 with TRBJ2-1; 8 bases fit TRBD1. The CDR3 covers 16 residues. The trim removed 0 bases at V and 2 bases at J, leaving 4 bases unmatched. Germline lookup yields CDR1 SGHRS and CDR2 YFSETQ. The CDR3 bases are TGCGCCAGCAGCTTGGTTCGGACAGGGACCTACAATGAGCAGTTCTTC. It encodes CASSLVRTGTYNEQFF.

At least ten counts were recorded for this clonotype. This chain connects TRBV7-9 to TRBJ2-2; possible D gene TRBD1, 6 bases. This CDR3 has 16 amino acids. V lost 4 bases and J 6 bases, leaving 18 bases between the germline ends. Germline assignment: CDR1 SEHNR and CDR2 FQNEAQ (reference sequence). The CDR3 DNA reads as TGTGCCAGCAGCTACCACAGGGCCAGATTCTCCGGGGAGCTGTTTTTT. This gives the protein CASSYHRARFSGELFF.

The table lists this clonotype with a few counts. This chain connects TRBV11-2 to TRBJ1-5; D might be TRBD1 (5 bases). V lost 1 base to trimming and J lost 5 bases, with 9 bases between them. The length of the CDR3 is 14 residues. Germline CDR1 and CDR2: SGHAT and FQNNGV. For the CDR3, the DNA is TGTGCCAGCAGCTTAGGACAGTGGTATCAGCCCCAGCATTTT. Protein sequence: CASSLGQWYQPQHF. The full variable domain, in which reference TRBV11-2 and TRBJ1-5 provide the parts outside the CDR3, is EAGVAQSPRYKIIEKRQSVAFWCNPISGHATLYWYQQILGQGPKLLIQFQNNGVVDDSQLPKDRFSAERLKGVDSTLKIQPAKLEDSAVYLCASSLGQWYQPQHFGDGTRLSIL.

This clonotype was seen many times. This chain links TRBV21-1 with TRBJ2-5; the D call TRBD2 from the table was never checked on the DNA. TRBV21-1 is assigned pseudogene status. The CDR3 is 13 residues long. The CDR3 region is CASSQRTKETQYF. In DNA form, the CDR3 reads TGTGCCAGCAGCCAGCGGACCAAGGAGACCCAGTACTTC.

This clonotype was seen repeatedly, ten times or more. The genes are TRBV9 and TRBJ2-1; maybe TRBD2 (7 bases). The CDR3 length is 15 residues. The V and J ends lost 1 base and 2 bases respectively, with 10 bases between them. Germline values: CDR1 SGDLS, CDR2 YYNGEE. CDR3 DNA: TGTGCCAGCAGCGTATGGGGGGGCACCTACAATGAGCAGTTCTTC. It is translated as CASSVWGGTYNEQFF.

This chain uses TRBV12-3 or TRBV12-4 with TRBJ1-1, with D possibly being TRBD1 (5 bases). CDR3 length: 14 amino acids. Trimming stripped 3 bases from V and 4 bases from J, with 12 bases between. The CDR3 bases are TGTGCCAGCAGTTTTGTCAGGGCGGTCACTGAAGCTTTCTTT. Encoded protein: CASSFVRAVTEAFF.

This clonotype was seen ten or more times. The genes are TRBV5-1 and TRBJ1-1; D ambiguous. Germline CDR1 is SGHRS and CDR2 is YFSETQ. The CDR3 runs to 16 residues. V was pared by 4 bases and J by 0 bases, with 16 bases between. The CDR3 here is CASSRRHGPLNTEAFF. CDR3 sequence (DNA): TGCGCCAGCAGCCGCCGCCACGGACCCTTGAACACTGAAGCTTTCTTT.

This clonotype was seen repeatedly, ten times or more. This sequence joins TRBV4-1 and TRBJ2-1; D remains unclear. Germline CDR1 and CDR2: MGHRA and YSYEKL. With 5 bases removed from V and 0 bases from J, the gap between germline ends came to 11 bases. The CDR3 contains 15 residues. The CDR3 region has the DNA TGCGCCAGCAGCGTAGATCTGAGCTCCTACAATGAGCAGTTCTTC. Its protein product is CASSVDLSSYNEQFF.

This clonotype was recorded a few times. The chain joins TRBV13 to TRBJ2-3, with D possibly matching TRBD2 (5 bases). The CDR3 consists of 13 residues. The V gene's germline CDR1 is PRHDT and CDR2 FYEKMQ (reference sequence). The V and J ends lost 11 bases and 0 bases respectively, with 12 bases between them. The DNA of the CDR3 is TGTGCCTCCGGACCGGGGAGCACAGATACGCAGTATTTT. This sequence encodes CASGPGSTDTQYF.

This clonotype has ten or more counts. The chain carries TRBV6-5 and TRBJ2-7; TRBD1 agrees at 7 bases. With 0 bases clipped from V and 0 bases from J, the junction kept 8 bases outside the gene matches. The CDR3 contains 17 residues. The germline CDR1 and CDR2 sequences are MNHEY and SVGAGI. In DNA, the CDR3 is TGTGCCAGCAGTTACTCTGGGGTCAGGGGGAGCTCCTACGAGCAGTACTTC. Translating gives CASSYSGVRGSSYEQYF.

This clonotype was counted many times. This rearrangement joins TRBV29-1 to TRBJ1-2; D perhaps matches TRBD1 (5 bases). This CDR3 spans 13 amino acids. Germline V gene data show CDR1 as SQVTM and CDR2 as ANQGSEA. V was cut by 1 base and J by 8 bases, with 14 bases left in between. CDR3 DNA: TGCAGCGTTGAAGTAAACAGAGGGGAAGGCTACACCTTC. This encodes CSVEVNRGEGYTF.

This clonotype was recorded many times. The chain joins TRBV4-1 to TRBJ1-5, with D perhaps matching TRBD1 (6 bases). V gave up 1 base and J gave up 5 bases, with 21 bases separating them. This CDR3 is built from 18 residues. Germline V gene data show CDR1 as MGHRA and CDR2 as YSYEKL. CDR3 residues: CASSQVLALTGSHQPQHF. The CDR3 DNA reads as TGCGCCAGCAGCCAAGTTCTGGCCCTAACAGGGTCCCATCAGCCCCAGCATTTT.

The chain carries TRBV2 and TRBJ1-2, with 8 bases aligning to TRBD1. Germline V gene lookup returns CDR1 SNHLY and CDR2 FYNNEI. The CDR3 has 13 amino acids. With 4 bases clipped from V and 6 bases from J, the junction kept 4 bases outside the gene matches. The CDR3 nucleotides read TGTGCCAGCAGTGCCGGGACAGGAGATGGCTACACCTTC. This gives the protein CASSAGTGDGYTF.

This clonotype occurred many times. V and J are TRBV5-1 and TRBJ1-1; perhaps TRBD1 as D (6 bases). This CDR3 region has 13 residues. CDR1 SGHRS and CDR2 YFSETQ come from the germline V gene. Deletions cut 0 bases from V and 4 bases from J, with 7 bases between. This chain's CDR3 is CASSLVRGTEAFF. The CDR3 nucleotides read TGCGCCAGCAGCTTGGTCAGGGGCACTGAAGCTTTCTTT.

This clonotype was seen ten or more times. The chain carries TRBV29-1 and TRBJ2-7; D unresolved. CDR3 length: 12 residues. Looked up from germline, CDR1 is SQVTM and CDR2 is ANQGSEA. This CDR3 reads CRGWGFGAEQYF. In DNA, the CDR3 is TGCAGGGGTTGGGGATTTGGTGCCGAGCAGTACTTC.

The rearrangement links TRBV18 to TRBJ2-5, with 8 bases identical to TRBD2. The CDR3 contains 16 residues. From germline, CDR1 is KGHSH and CDR2 LQKENI. V lost 6 bases, J lost 4 bases, and 13 bases stayed unmatched. The CDR3: CASSRERTGGGETQYF. DNA for the CDR3: TGTGCCAGCTCCCGAGAGAGGACCGGGGGGGGAGAGACCCAGTACTTC.

This clonotype has a single count. This chain connects TRBV20-1 to TRBJ2-3; 15 nucleotides agree with TRBD2. The germline gives CDR1 DFQATT, CDR2 SNEGSKA (reference sequence). There are 17 residues in the CDR3. Trimming cost V 6 bases and J 0 bases; bases outside gene matches: 7. CDR3 coding DNA: TGCAGTGCGTTACCGGGACTAGCGGGGGGCAGCACAGATACGCAGTATTTT. Its translation: CSALPGLAGGSTDTQYF.